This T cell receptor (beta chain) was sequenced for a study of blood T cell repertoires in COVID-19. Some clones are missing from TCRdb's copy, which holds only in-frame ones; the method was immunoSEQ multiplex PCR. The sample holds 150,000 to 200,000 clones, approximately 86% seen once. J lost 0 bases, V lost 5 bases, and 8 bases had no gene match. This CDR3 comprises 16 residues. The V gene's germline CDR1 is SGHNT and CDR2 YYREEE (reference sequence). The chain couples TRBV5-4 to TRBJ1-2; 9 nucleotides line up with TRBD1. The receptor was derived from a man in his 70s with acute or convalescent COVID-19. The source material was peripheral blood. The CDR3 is CASRPQGAGANYGYTF. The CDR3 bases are TGTGCCAGCAGACCACAGGGGGCGGGAGCTAACTATGGCTACACCTTC.